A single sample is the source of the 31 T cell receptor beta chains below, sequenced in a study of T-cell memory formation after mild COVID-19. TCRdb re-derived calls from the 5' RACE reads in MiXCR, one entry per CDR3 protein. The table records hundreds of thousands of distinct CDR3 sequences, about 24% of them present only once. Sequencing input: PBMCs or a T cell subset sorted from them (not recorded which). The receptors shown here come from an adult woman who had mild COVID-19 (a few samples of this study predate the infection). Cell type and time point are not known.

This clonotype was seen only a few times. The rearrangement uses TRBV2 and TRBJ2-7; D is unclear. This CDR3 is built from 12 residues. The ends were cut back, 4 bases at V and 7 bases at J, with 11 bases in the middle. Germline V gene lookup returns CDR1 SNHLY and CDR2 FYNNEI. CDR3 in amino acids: CASSGSNWEQYF. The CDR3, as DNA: TGTGCCAGCAGTGGGTCTAATTGGGAGCAGTACTTC.

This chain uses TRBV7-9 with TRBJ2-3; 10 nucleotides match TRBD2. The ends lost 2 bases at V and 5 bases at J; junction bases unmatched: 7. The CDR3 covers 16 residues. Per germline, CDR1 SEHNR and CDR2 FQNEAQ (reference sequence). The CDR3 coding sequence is TGTGCCAGCAGCTTATCTCTAGCGGGAGTTGGAGATACGCAGTATTTT. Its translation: CASSLSLAGVGDTQYF.

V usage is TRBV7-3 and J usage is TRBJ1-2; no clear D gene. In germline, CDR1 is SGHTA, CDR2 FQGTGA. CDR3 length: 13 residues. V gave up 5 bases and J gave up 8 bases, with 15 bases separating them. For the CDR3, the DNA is TGTGCCAGCAGCCCCTGGGGAGGAGGGGGCTACACCTTC. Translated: CASSPWGGGGYTF. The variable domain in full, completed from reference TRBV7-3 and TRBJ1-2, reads GAGVSQTPSNKVTEKGKYVELRCDPISGHTALYWYRQSLGQGPEFLIYFQGTGAADDSGLPNDRFFAVRPEGSVSTLKIQRTERGDSAVYLCASSPWGGGGYTFGSGTRLTVV.

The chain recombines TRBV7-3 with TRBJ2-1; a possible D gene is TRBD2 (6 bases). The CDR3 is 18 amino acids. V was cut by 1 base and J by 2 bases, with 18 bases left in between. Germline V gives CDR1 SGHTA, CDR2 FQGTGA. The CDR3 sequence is CASSLRGGGSGAYNEQFF. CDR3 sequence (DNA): TGTGCCAGCAGCTTAAGGGGTGGGGGTAGCGGAGCCTACAATGAGCAGTTCTTC.

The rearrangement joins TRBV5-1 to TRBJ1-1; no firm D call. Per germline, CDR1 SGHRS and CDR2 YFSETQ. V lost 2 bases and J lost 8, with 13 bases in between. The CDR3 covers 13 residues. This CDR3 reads CASSFTDGTEAFF. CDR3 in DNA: TGCGCCAGCAGCTTTACGGACGGAACCGAAGCTTTCTTT.

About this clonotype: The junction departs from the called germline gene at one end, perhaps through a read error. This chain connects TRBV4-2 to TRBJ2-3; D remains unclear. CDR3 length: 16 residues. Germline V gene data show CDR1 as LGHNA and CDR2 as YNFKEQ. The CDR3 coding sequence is TGCGCCAGCAGCCAAGATTGGCGGCGGAGCACAGATACGCAGTATTTT. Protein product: CASSQDWRRSTDTQYF.

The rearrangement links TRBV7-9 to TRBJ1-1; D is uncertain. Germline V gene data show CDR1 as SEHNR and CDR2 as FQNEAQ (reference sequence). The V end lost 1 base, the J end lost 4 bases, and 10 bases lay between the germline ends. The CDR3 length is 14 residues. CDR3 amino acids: CASSLVEEATEAFF. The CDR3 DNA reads TGTGCCAGCAGCTTAGTGGAAGAAGCCACTGAAGCTTTCTTT.

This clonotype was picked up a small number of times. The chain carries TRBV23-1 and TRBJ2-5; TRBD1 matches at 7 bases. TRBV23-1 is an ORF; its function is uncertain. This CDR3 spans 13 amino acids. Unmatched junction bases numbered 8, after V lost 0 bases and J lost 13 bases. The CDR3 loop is CASSQSRRDSRYF. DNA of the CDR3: TGCGCCAGCAGTCAATCGCGTCGGGACAGCCGGTACTTC.

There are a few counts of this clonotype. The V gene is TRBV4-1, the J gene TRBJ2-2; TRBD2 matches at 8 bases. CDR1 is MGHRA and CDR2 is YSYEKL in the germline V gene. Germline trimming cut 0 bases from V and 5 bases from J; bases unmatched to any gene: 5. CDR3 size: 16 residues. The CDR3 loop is CASSQDHGGVTGELFF. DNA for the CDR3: TGCGCCAGCAGCCAAGACCACGGGGGGGTGACCGGGGAGCTGTTTTTT.

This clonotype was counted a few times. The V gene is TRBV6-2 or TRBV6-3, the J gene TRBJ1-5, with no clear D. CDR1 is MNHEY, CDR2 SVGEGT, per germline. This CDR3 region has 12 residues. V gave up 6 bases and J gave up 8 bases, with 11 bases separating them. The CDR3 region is CASSPGSEPQHF. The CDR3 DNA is TGTGCCAGCAGCCCCGGGAGTGAGCCCCAGCATTTT.

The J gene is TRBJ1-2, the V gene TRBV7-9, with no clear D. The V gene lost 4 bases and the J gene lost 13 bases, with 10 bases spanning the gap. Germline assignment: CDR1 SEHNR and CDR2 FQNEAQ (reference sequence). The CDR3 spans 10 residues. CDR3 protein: CASSSDHGTF. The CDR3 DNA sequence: TGTGCCAGCAGCTCCGATCATGGCACCTTC.

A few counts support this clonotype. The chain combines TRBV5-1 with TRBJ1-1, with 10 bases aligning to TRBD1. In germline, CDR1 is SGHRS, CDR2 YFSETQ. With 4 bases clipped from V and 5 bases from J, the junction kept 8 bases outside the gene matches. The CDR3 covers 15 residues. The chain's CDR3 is CASSRTGGRGTEAFF. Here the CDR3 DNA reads TGCGCCAGCAGCCGGACAGGGGGTAGGGGGACTGAAGCTTTCTTT.

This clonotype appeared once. CDR3 DNA sequence: TGCGCCAGCAGCTTGGCGAGAGGGGGCTCTGGATGGCACGAGCAGTACTTC. It specifies CASSLARGGSGWHEQYF. This rearrangement joins TRBV5-1 to TRBJ2-7, with TRBD1 identical over 7 bases. The germline gives CDR1 SGHRS, CDR2 YFSETQ. V lost 0 bases, J lost 5 bases, and 14 bases stayed unmatched. The CDR3 runs to 17 residues.

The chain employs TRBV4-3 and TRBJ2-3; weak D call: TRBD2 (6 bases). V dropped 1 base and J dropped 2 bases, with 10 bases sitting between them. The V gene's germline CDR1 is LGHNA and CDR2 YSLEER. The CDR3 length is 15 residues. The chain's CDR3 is CASSQVGSYTDTQYF. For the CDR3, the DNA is TGCGCCAGCAGCCAAGTCGGGAGCTACACAGATACGCAGTATTTT.

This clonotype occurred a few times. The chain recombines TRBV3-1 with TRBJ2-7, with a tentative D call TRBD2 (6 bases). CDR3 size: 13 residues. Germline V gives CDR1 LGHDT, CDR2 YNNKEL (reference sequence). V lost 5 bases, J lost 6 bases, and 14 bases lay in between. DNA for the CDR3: TGTGCCAGCAGCGATCTGGGGGGATTCGAGCAGTACTTC. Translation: CASSDLGGFEQYF.

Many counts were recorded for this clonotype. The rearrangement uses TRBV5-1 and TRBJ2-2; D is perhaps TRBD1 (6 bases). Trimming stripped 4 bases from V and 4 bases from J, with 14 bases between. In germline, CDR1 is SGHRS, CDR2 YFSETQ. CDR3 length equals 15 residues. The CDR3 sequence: CASSPGQTGTGELFF. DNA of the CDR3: TGCGCCAGCAGCCCTGGACAGACTGGCACCGGGGAGCTGTTTTTT.

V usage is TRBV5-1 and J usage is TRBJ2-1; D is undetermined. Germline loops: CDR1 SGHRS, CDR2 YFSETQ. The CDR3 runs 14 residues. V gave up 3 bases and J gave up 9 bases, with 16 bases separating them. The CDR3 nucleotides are TGCGCCAGCAGCTCGAGGCCCGGAGTGGGTGAGCAGTTCTTC. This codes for CASSSRPGVGEQFF.

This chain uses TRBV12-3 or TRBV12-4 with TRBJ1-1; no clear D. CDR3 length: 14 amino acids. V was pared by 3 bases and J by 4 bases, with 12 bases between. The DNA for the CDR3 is TGTGCCAGCAGTTTGGTACGGGAAGTCACTGAAGCTTTCTTT. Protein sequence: CASSLVREVTEAFF.

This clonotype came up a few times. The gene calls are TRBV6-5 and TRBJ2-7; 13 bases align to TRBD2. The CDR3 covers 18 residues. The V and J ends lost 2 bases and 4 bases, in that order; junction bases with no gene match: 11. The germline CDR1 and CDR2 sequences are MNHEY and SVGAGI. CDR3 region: CASSYGTGGTSGIYEQYF. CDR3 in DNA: TGTGCCAGCAGTTACGGGACAGGTGGGACTAGCGGGATTTACGAGCAGTACTTC.

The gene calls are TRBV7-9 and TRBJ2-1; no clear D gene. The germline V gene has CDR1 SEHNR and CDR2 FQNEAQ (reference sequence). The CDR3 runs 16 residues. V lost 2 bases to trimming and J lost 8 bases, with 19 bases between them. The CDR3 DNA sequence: TGTGCCAGCAGCTTATCGGAAAGATTGACCGGCTATGAGCAGTTCTTC. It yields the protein CASSLSERLTGYEQFF.

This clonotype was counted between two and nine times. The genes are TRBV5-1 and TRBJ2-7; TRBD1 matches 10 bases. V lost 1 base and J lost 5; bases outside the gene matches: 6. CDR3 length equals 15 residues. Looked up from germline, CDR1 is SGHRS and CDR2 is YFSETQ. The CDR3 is CASSLRTGGMNEQYF. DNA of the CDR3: TGCGCCAGCAGCTTGCGGACAGGGGGTATGAACGAGCAGTACTTC.

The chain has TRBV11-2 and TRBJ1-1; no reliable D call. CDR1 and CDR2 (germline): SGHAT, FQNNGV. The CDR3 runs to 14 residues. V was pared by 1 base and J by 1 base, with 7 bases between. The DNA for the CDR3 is TGTGCCAGCAGCTTAGGAGCCAGGAACACTGAAGCTTTCTTT. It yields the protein CASSLGARNTEAFF.

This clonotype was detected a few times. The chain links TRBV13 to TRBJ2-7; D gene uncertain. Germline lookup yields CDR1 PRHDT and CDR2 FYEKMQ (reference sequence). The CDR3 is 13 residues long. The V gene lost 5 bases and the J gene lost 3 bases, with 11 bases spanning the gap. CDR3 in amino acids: CASSEDWGYEQYF. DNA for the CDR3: TGTGCCAGCAGCGAAGATTGGGGCTACGAGCAGTACTTC.

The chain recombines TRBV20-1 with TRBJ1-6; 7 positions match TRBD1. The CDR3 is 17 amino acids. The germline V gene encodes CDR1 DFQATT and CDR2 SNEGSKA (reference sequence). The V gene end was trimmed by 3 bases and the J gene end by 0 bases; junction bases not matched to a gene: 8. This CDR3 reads CSARATGISSYNSPLHF. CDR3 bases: TGCAGTGCTAGGGCGACAGGGATCAGCTCCTATAATTCACCCCTCCACTTT.

The CDR3 nucleotides are TGTGCCAGCAGCTTAGGCCGGGTCCATGGGGGTTCCTACAATGAGCAGTTCTTC. It specifies CASSLGRVHGGSYNEQFF. The chain links TRBV7-8 to TRBJ2-1, with D possibly being TRBD1 or TRBD2 (5 bases each). Per germline, CDR1 SGHVS and CDR2 FQNEAQ. The V gene lost 1 base and the J gene lost 1 base, with 17 bases spanning the gap. CDR3 length equals 18 residues.

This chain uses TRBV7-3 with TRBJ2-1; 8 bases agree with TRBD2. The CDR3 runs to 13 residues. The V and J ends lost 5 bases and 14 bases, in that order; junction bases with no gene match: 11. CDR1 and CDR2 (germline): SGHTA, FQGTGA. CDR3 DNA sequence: TGTGCCAGCAGCAAGTTCACTAGCGGATTTAAGTTCTTC. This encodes CASSKFTSGFKFF.

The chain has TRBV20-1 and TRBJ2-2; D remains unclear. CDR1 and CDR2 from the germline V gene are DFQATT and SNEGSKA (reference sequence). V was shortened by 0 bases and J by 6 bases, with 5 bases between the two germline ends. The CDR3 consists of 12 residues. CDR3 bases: TGCAGTGCTAGAGATCCTCCCGGGGAGCTGTTTTTT. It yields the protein CSARDPPGELFF.

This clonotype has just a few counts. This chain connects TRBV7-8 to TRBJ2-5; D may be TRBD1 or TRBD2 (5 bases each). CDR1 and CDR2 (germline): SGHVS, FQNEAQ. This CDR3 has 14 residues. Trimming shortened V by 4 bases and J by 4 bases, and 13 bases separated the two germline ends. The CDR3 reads CASSSPGPRETQYF. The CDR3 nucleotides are TGTGCCAGCAGCTCGCCGGGGCCGAGAGAGACCCAGTACTTC.

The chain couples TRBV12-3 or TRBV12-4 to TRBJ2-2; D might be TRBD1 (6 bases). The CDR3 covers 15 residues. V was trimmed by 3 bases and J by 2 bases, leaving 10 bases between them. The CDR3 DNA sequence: TGTGCCAGCAGTTTGTGGGACATCAACACCGGGGAGCTGTTTTTT. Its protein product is CASSLWDINTGELFF.

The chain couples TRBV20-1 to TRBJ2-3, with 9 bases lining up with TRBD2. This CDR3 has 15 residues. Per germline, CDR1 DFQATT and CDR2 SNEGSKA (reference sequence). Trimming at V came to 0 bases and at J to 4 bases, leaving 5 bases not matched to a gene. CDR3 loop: CSARDQRGAADTQYF. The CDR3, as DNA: TGCAGTGCTAGAGATCAGCGGGGGGCGGCAGATACGCAGTATTTT.

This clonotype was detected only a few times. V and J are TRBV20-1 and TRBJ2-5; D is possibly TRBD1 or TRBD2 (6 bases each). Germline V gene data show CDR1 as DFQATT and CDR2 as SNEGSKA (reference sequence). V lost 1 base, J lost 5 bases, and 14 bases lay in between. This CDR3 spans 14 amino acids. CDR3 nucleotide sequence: TGCAGTGCTAGAGTGGGGGGCCTCAGTGAGACCCAGTACTTC. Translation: CSARVGGLSETQYF.